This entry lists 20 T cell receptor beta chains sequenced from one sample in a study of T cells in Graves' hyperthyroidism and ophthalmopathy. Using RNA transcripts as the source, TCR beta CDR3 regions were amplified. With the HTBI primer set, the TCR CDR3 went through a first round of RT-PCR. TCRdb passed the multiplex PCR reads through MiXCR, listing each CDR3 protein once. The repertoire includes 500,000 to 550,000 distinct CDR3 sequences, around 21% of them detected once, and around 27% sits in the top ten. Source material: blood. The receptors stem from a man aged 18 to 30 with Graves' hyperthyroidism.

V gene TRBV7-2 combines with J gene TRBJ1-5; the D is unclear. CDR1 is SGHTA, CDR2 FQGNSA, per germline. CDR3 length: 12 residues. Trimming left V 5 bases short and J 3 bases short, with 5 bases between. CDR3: CASSAYNQPQHF. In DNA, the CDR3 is TGTGCCAGCAGCGCTTACAATCAGCCCCAGCATTTT.

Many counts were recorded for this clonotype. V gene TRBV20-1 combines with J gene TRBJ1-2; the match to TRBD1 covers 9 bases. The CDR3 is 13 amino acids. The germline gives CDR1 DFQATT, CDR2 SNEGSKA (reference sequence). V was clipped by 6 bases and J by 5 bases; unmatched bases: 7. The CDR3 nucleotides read TGCAGTGCCCGGGACAGGGAGAGATATGGCTACACCTTC. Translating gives CSARDRERYGYTF.

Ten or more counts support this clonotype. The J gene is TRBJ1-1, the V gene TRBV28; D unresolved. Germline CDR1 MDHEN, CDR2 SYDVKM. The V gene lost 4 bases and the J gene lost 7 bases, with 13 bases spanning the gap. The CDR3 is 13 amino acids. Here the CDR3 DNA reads TGTGCCAGCAGTTGGGGAATAGGGAATGAAGCTTTCTTT. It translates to CASSWGIGNEAFF.

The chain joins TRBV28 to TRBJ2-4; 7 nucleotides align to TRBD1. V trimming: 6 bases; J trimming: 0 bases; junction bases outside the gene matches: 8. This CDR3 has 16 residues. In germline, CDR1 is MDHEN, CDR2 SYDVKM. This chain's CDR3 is CASSADRDLAKNIQYF. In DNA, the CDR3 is TGTGCCAGCAGCGCAGACAGGGACCTAGCCAAAAACATTCAGTACTTC.

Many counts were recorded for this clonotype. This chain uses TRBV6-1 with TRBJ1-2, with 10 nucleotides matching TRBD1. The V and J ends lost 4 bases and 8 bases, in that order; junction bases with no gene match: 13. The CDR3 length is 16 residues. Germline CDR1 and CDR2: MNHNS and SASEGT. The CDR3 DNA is TGTGCCAGCAGTGCCGAGATGACAGGGGGCGTTGGGGGCTACACCTTC. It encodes CASSAEMTGGVGGYTF.

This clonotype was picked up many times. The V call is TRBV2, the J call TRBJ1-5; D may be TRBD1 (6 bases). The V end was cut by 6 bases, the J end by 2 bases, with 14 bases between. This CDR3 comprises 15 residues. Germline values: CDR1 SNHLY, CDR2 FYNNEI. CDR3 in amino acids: CASSAGVSGNQPQHF. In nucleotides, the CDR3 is TGTGCCAGCAGCGCAGGGGTTTCCGGCAATCAGCCCCAGCATTTT.

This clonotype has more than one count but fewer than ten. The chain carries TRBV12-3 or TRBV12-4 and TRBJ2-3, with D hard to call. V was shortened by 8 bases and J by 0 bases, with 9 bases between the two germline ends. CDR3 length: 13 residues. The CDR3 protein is CASCKTSTDTQYF. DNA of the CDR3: TGTGCCAGCTGCAAAACTAGCACAGATACGCAGTATTTT.

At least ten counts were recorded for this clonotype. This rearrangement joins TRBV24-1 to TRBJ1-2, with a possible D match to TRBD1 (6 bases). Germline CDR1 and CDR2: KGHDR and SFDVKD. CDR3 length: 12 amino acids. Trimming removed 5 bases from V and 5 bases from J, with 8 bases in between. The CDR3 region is CATSGRGYGYTF. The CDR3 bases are TGTGCCACCAGTGGCAGGGGATATGGCTACACCTTC.

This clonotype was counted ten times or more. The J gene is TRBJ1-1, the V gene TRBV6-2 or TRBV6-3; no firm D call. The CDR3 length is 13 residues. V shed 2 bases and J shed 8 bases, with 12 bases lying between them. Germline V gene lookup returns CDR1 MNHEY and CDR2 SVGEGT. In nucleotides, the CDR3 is TGTGCCAGCAGTTACGAGTGGGAGCACGAAGCTTTCTTT. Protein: CASSYEWEHEAFF.

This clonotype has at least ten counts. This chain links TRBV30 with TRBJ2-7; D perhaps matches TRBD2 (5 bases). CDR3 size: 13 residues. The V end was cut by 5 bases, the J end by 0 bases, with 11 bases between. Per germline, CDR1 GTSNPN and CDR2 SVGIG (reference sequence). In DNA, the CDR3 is TGTGCCTGGGCTACCCGGGGCTCCTACGAGCAGTACTTC. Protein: CAWATRGSYEQYF.

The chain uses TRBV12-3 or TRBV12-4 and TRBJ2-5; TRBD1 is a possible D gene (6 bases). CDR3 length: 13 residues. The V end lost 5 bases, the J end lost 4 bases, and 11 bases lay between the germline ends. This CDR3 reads CASSPRTVETQYF. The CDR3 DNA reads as TGTGCCAGCAGTCCCCGGACAGTAGAGACCCAGTACTTC.

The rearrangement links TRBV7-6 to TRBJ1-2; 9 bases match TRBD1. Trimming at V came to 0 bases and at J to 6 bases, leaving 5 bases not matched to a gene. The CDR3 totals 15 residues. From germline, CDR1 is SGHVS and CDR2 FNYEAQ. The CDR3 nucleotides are TGTGCCAGCAGCTTAGCGAGGGGACAGGGCCATGGCTACACCTTC. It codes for CASSLARGQGHGYTF.

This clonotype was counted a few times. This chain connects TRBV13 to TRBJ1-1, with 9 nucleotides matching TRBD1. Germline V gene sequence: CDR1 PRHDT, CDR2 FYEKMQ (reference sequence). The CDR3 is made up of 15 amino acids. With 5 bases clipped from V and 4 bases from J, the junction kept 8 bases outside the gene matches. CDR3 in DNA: TGTGCCAGCAGCGCAACCGGGACAGGGAGCACTGAAGCTTTCTTT. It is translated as CASSATGTGSTEAFF.

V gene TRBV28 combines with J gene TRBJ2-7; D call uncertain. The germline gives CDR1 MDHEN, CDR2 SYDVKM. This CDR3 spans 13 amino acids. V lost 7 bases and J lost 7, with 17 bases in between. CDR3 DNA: TGTGCCAGCATCAACGAACGTCCTTGGGAGCAGTACTTC. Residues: CASINERPWEQYF.

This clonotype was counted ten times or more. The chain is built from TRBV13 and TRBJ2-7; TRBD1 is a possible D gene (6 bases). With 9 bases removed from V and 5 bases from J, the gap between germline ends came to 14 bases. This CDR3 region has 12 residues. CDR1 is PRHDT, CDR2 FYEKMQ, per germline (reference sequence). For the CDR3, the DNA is TGTGCCAGTTCCGGGACAACGGACGAGCAGTACTTC. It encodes CASSGTTDEQYF.

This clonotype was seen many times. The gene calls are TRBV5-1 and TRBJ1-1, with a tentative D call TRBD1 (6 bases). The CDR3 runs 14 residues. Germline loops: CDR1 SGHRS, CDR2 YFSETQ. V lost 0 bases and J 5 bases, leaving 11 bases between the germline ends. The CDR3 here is CASSLGTGRTEAFF. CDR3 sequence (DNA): TGCGCCAGCAGCTTGGGAACAGGGAGGACTGAAGCTTTCTTT.

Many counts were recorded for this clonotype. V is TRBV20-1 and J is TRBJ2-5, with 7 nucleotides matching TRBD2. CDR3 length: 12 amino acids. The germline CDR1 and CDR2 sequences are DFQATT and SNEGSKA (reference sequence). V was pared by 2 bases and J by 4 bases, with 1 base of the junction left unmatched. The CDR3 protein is CSARWGGETQYF. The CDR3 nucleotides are TGCAGTGCTAGATGGGGGGGAGAGACCCAGTACTTC.

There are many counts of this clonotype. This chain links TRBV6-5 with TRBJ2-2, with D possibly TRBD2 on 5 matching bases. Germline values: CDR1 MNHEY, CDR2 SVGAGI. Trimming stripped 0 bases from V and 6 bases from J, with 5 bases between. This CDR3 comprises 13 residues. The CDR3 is CASSYSRAGELFF. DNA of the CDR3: TGTGCCAGCAGTTACTCGAGGGCCGGGGAGCTGTTTTTT.

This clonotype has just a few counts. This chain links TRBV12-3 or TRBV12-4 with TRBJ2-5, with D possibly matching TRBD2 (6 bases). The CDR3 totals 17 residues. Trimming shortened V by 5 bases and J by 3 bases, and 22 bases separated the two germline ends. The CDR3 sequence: CASSPASRGSPEETQYF. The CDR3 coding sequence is TGTGCCAGCAGTCCCGCATCTCGGGGGAGCCCAGAAGAGACCCAGTACTTC.

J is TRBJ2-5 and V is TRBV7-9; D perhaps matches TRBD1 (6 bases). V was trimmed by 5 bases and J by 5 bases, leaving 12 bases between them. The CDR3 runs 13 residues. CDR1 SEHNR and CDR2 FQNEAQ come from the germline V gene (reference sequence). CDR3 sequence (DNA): TGTGCCAGCAGCACAGGGTCTAGGGAGACCCAGTACTTC. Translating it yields CASSTGSRETQYF.